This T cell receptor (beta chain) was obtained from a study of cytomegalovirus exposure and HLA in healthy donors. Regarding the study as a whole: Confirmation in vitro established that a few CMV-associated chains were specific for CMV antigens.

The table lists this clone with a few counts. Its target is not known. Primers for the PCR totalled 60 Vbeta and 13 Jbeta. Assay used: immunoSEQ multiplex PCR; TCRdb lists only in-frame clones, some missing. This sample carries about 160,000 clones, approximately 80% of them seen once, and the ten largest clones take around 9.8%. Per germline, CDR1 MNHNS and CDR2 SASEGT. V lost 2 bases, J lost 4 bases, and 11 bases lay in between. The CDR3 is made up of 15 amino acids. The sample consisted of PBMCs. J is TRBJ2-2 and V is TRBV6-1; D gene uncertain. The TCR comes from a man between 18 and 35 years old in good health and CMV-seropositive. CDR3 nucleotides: TGTGCCAGCAGTGAACTCTCTTCTAGCACCGGGGAGCTGTTTTTT. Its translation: CASSELSSSTGELFF.